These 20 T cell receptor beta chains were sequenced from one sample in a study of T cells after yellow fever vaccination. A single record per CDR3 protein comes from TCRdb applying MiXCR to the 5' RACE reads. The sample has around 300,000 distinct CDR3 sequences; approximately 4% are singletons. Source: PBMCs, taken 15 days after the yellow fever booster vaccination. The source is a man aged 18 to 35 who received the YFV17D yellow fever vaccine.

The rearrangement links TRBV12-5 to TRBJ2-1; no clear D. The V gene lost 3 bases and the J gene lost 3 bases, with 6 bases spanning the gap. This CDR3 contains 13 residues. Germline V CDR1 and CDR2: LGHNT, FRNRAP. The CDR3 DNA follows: TGTGCTAGTGGTTTAGACGTCTACAATGAGCAGTTCTTC. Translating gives CASGLDVYNEQFF.

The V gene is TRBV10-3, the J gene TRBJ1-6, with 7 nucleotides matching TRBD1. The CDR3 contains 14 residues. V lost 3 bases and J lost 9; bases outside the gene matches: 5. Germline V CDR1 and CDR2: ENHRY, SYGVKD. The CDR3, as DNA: TGTGCCATCAGTGACGGGACAGATACTTCACCCCTCCACTTT. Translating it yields CAISDGTDTSPLHF.

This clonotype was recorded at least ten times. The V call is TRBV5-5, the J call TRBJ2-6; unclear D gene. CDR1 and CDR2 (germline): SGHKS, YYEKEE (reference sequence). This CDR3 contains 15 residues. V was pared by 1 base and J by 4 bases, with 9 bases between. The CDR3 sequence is CASSLNPAGANVLTF. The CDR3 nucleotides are TGTGCCAGCAGCTTGAACCCCGCGGGGGCCAACGTCCTGACTTTC.

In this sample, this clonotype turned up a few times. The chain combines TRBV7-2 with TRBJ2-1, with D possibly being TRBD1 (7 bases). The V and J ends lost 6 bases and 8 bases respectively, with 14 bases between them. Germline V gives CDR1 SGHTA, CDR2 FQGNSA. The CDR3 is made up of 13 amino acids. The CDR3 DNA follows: TGTGCCAGCAGATCAGGGGGGAAGGATGAGCAGTTCTTC. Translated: CASRSGGKDEQFF.

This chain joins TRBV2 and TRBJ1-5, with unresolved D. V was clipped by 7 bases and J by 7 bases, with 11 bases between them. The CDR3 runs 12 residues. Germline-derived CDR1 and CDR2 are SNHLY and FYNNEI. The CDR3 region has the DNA TGTGCCAGCACATCCACCGGGCAGCCCCAGCATTTT. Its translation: CASTSTGQPQHF. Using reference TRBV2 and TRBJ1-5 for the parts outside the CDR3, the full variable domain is EPEVTQTPSHQVTQMGQEVILRCVPISNHLYFYWYRQILGQKVEFLVSFYNNEISEKSEIFDDQFSVERPDGSNFTLKIRSTKLEDSAMYFCASTSTGQPQHFGDGTRLSIL.

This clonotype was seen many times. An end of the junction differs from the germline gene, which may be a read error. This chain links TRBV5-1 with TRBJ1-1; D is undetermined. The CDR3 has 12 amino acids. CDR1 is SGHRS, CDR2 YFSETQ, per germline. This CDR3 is CASSLVGTEAFF. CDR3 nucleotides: TGTGCCAGCAGCTTAGTCGGCACTGAAGCTTTCTTT.

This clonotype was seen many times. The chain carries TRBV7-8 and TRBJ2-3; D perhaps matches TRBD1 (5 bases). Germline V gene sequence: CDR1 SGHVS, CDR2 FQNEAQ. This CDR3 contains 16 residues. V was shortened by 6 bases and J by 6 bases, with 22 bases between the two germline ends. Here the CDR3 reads CASSPRDGAVGDTQYF. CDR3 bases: TGTGCCAGCAGTCCGCGTGATGGGGCCGTAGGGGATACGCAGTATTTT. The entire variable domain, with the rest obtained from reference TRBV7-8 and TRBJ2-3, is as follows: GAGVSQSPRYKVAKRGQDVALRCDPISGHVSLFWYQQALGQGPEFLTYFQNEAQLDKSGLPSDRFFAERPEGSVSTLKIQRTQQEDSAVYLCASSPRDGAVGDTQYFGPGTRLTVL.

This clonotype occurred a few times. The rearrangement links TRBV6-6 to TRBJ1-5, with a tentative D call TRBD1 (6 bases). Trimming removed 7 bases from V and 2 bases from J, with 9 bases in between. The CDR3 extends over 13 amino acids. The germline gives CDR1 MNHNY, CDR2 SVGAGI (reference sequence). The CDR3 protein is CASTGDGNQPQHF. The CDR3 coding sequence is TGTGCCAGCACAGGGGATGGCAATCAGCCCCAGCATTTT.

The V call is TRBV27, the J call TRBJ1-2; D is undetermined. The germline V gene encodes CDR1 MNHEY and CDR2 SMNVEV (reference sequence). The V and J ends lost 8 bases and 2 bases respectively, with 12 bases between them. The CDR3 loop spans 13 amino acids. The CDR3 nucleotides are TGTGCCAGCTCCTTTAGACGGAACTATGGCTACACCTTC. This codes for CASSFRRNYGYTF.

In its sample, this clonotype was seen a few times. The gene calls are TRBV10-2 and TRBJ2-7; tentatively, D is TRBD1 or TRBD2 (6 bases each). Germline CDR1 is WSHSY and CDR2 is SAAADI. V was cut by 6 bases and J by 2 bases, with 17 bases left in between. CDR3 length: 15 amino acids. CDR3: CASRPQRGVAYEQYF. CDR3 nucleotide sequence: TGCGCCAGCAGACCCCAGAGGGGGGTGGCCTACGAGCAGTACTTC.

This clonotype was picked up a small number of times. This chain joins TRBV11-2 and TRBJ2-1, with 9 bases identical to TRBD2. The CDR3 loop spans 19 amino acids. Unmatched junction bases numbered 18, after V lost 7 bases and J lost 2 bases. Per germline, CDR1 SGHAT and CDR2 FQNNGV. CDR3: CASTPGGSGGEGTYNEQFF. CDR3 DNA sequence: TGTGCCAGCACCCCCGGGGGTAGCGGGGGAGAGGGCACCTACAATGAGCAGTTCTTC.

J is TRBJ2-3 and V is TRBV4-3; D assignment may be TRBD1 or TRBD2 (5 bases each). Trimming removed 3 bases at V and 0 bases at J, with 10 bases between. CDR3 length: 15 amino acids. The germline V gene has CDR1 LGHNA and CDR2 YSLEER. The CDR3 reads CASSQGPISTDTQYF. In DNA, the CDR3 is TGCGCCAGCAGCCAGGGACCGATTAGCACAGATACGCAGTATTTT.

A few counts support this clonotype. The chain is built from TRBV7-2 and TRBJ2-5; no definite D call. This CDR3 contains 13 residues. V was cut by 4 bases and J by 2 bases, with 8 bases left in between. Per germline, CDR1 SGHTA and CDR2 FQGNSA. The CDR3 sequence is CASSSRLQETQYF. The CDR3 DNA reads TGTGCCAGCAGCTCCAGACTGCAAGAGACCCAGTACTTC.

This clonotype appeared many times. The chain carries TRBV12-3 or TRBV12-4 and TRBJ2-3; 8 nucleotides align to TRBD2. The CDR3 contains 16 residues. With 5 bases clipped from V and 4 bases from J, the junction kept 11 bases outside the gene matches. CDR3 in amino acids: CASSPGRRGAADTQYF. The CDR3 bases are TGTGCCAGCAGTCCAGGGAGGCGGGGGGCCGCAGATACGCAGTATTTT.

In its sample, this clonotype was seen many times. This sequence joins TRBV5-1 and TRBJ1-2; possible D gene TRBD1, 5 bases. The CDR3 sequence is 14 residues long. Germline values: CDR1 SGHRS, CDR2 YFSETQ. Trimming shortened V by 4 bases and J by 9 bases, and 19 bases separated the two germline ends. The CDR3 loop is CASSASGDSVSYTF. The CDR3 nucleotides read TGCGCCAGCAGCGCCTCGGGGGATAGTGTAAGCTACACCTTC.

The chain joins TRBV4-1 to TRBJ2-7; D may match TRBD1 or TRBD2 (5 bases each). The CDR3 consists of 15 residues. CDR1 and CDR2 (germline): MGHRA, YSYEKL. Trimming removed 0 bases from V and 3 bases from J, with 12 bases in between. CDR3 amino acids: CASSQEGVGGYEQYF. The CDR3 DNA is TGCGCCAGCAGCCAAGAGGGGGTTGGGGGCTACGAGCAGTACTTC.

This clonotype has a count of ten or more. CDR3 nucleotide sequence: TGTGCCAGCAGTCACACACAGGATTCACCCCTCCACTTT. Protein: CASSHTQDSPLHF. The chain is built from TRBV27 and TRBJ1-6; maybe TRBD1 (5 bases). V lost 5 bases, J lost 8 bases, and 10 bases lay in between. CDR3 size: 13 residues. In germline, CDR1 is MNHEY, CDR2 SMNVEV (reference sequence).

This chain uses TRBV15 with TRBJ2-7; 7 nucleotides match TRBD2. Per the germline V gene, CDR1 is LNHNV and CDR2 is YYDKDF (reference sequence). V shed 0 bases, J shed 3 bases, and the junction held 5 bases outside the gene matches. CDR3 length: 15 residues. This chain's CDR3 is CATSRDRTSSYEQYF. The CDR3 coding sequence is TGTGCCACCAGCAGAGATAGGACTAGTAGCTACGAGCAGTACTTC.

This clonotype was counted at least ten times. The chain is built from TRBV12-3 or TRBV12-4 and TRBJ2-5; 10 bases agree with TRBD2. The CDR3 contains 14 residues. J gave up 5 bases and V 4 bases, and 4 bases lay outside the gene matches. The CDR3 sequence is CASSWLAGAETQYF. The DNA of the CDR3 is TGTGCCAGCAGTTGGCTAGCGGGGGCGGAGACCCAGTACTTC.

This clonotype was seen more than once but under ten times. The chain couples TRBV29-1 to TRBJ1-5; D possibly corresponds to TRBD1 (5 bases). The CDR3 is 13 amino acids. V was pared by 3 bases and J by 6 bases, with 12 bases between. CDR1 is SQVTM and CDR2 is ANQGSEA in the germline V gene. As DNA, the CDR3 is TGCAGCGTTGAGGGGACGCGGGGTCAGCCCCAGCATTTT. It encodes CSVEGTRGQPQHF.